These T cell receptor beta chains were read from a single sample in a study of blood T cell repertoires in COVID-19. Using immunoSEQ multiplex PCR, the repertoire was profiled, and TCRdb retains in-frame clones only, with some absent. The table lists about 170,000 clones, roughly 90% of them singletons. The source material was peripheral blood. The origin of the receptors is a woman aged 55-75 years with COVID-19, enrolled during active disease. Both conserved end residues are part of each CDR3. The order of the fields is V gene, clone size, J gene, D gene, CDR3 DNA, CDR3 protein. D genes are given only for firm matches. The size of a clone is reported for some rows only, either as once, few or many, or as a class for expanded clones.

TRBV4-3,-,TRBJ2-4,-,TGCGCCAGCAGCCAAGAACCGGGAACAGGGGCCAAAAACATTCAGTACTTC,CASSQEPGTGAKNIQYF
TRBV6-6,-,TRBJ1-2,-,TGTGCCAGCATGGCAGGAAACTATGGCTACACCTTC,CASMAGNYGYTF
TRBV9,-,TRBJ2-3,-,TGTGCCAGCAGCGAGGAGGGCCGGAGCACAGATACGCAGTATTTT,CASSEEGRSTDTQYF
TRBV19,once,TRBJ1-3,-,TGTGCCAGTAGTATAGCACCCAGGACACAATCGTGGGGAAACACCATATATTTT,CASSIAPRTQSWGNTIYF
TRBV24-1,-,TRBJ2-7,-,TGTGCCACCAGTGATTTGGCGTCAGGGGTGCACGAGCAGTACTTC,CATSDLASGVHEQYF
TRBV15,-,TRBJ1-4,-,TGTGCCACCAGCAGATGGGGAGGCTCAACTAATGAAAAACTGTTTTTT,CATSRWGGSTNEKLFF
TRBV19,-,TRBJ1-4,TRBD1,TGTGCCAGTAGGGGACAGACGAAACTGTTTTTT,CASRGQTKLFF
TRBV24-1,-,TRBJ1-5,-,TGTGCCACCAGTGATAGCACAGGTATAAGGCCCGATCAGCCCCAGCATTTT,CATSDSTGIRPDQPQHF
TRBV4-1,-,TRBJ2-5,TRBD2,TGCGCCAGCAGCCAAGAGCTAGCGGGAGGGAGGGAGACCCAGTACTTC,CASSQELAGGRETQYF
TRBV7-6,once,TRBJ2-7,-,TGTGCCAGCAGCCTAGAGGGGCCGGGTAACTACGAGCAGTACTTC,CASSLEGPGNYEQYF